The 13 T cell receptor beta chains presented below share a single source sample, sequenced in a study of blood T cell repertoires in COVID-19. The data were produced by immunoSEQ multiplex PCR, yet TCRdb's version contains in-frame clones alone and is incomplete. The data contain more than 70,000 clones, about 80% of them singletons. The sequencing sample was made of peripheral blood. These TCRs come from a woman in her 70s with acute or convalescent COVID-19.

V usage is TRBV2 and J usage is TRBJ1-1; TRBD1 is a possible D gene (6 bases). Germline V gives CDR1 SNHLY, CDR2 FYNNEI. There are 13 residues in the CDR3. V was clipped by 5 bases and J by 6 bases, with 13 bases between them. CDR3 sequence (DNA): TGTGCCAGCAGTTATACAGGGTTTGCTGAAGCTTTCTTT. Translation gives CASSYTGFAEAFF.

The V call is TRBV11-2, the J call TRBJ1-5; the D is unclear. Trimming cost V 0 bases and J 2 bases, with 5 bases left between them. The CDR3 covers 14 residues. Germline V lookup: CDR1 SGHAT, CDR2 FQNNGV. Written as DNA, the CDR3 is TGTGCCAGCAGCTTAGAGGCGGGCAATCAGCCCCAGCATTTT. Protein: CASSLEAGNQPQHF. The full variable domain, in which reference TRBV11-2 and TRBJ1-5 provide the parts outside the CDR3, is EAGVAQSPRYKIIEKRQSVAFWCNPISGHATLYWYQQILGQGPKLLIQFQNNGVVDDSQLPKDRFSAERLKGVDSTLKIQPAKLEDSAVYLCASSLEAGNQPQHFGDGTRLSIL.

The genes are TRBV6-1 and TRBJ2-7, with TRBD1 as a possible D gene (6 bases). V lost 2 bases and J 6 bases, leaving 11 bases between the germline ends. The CDR3 totals 13 residues. The germline V gene has CDR1 MNHNS and CDR2 SASEGT. The CDR3 DNA reads TGTGCCAGCAGTGAACACAGGGCGGGCGAGCAGTACTTC. Translation: CASSEHRAGEQYF.

This clone has a handful of counts. V gene TRBV5-1 combines with J gene TRBJ2-3, with 11 bases fitting TRBD2. The CDR3 covers 15 residues. J gave up 2 bases and V 4 bases, and 3 bases lay outside the gene matches. Germline lookup yields CDR1 SGHRS and CDR2 YFSETQ. The CDR3 DNA reads as TGCGCCAGCAGCGAGGGACTAGCGGACACAGATACGCAGTATTTT. Its translation: CASSEGLADTDTQYF.

This clone was seen only once. This chain's CDR3 is CASSLRASNTGELFF. For the CDR3, the DNA is TGTGCCAGCAGTTTGAGGGCTTCGAACACCGGGGAGCTGTTTTTT. The chain employs TRBV6-6 and TRBJ2-2, with D maybe TRBD2 (5 bases). V lost 4 bases to trimming and J lost 0 bases, with 9 bases between them. Per germline, CDR1 MNHNY and CDR2 SVGAGI (reference sequence). The CDR3 spans 15 residues.

In this sample, this clone turned up a few times. The J gene is TRBJ2-2, the V gene TRBV7-8; D gene unclear. CDR1 and CDR2 from the germline V gene are SGHVS and FQNEAQ. The CDR3 consists of 14 residues. The ends were cut back, 1 base at V and 7 bases at J, with 10 bases in the middle. CDR3 in amino acids: CASSLGRQVGELFF. CDR3 coding DNA: TGTGCCAGCAGCTTAGGCAGGCAGGTCGGGGAGCTGTTTTTT.

This clone was recorded a few times. The rearrangement uses TRBV30 and TRBJ1-3; a possible D gene is TRBD1 (5 bases). The germline V gene has CDR1 GTSNPN and CDR2 SVGIG (reference sequence). Trimming removed 7 bases at V and 4 bases at J, with 14 bases between. This CDR3 region has 13 residues. The CDR3 protein is CASDAGGGNTIYF. The DNA for the CDR3 is TGTGCCTCAGACGCGGGGGGAGGAAACACCATATATTTT.

The chain joins TRBV2 to TRBJ2-6, with D possibly being TRBD2 (5 bases). Trimming removed 7 bases at V and 0 bases at J, with 19 bases between. The CDR3 sequence is 18 residues long. Germline CDR1 is SNHLY and CDR2 is FYNNEI. The CDR3: CASTRGFEDSSGANVLTF. The DNA of the CDR3 is TGTGCCAGCACCCGGGGTTTCGAGGACTCCTCTGGGGCCAACGTCCTGACTTTC.

The chain couples TRBV3-1 (or the pseudogene TRBV3-2) to TRBJ1-4; D is possibly TRBD1 (6 bases). Germline CDR1 and CDR2: LGHDT and YNNKEL (reference sequence). This CDR3 comprises 14 residues. V lost 1 base to trimming and J lost 7 bases, with 10 bases between them. The CDR3 is CASSQVGAGEKLFF. The CDR3 region has the DNA TGTGCCAGCAGCCAAGTGGGGGCGGGTGAAAAACTGTTTTTT.

This clone was seen more than once but under ten times. J is TRBJ2-3 and V is TRBV28; 8 bases fit TRBD2. The germline V gene has CDR1 MDHEN and CDR2 SYDVKM. With 2 bases clipped from V and 4 bases from J, the junction kept 11 bases outside the gene matches. The CDR3 length is 17 residues. CDR3 DNA sequence: TGTGCCAGCAGTTTAGGCTGGGGGCGGGAGGCTCCAGATACGCAGTATTTT. It specifies CASSLGWGREAPDTQYF. The complete variable domain, with remaining parts taken from reference TRBV28 and TRBJ2-3, reads DVKVTQSSRYLVKRTGEKVFLECVQDMDHENMFWYRQDPGLGLRLIYFSYDVKMKEKGDIPEGYSVSREKKERFSLILESASTNQTSMYLCASSLGWGREAPDTQYFGPGTRLTVL.

The chain joins TRBV10-2 to TRBJ1-5, with D tentatively TRBD1 (6 bases). This CDR3 has 14 amino acids. Germline CDR1 reads WSHSY; CDR2 reads SAAADI. The V end was cut by 2 bases, the J end by 16 bases, with 21 bases between. The CDR3 reads CASSELGAGKHLHF. CDR3 coding DNA: TGCGCCAGCAGTGAGCTGGGGGCCGGGAAACATCTACATTTT.

The chain uses TRBV7-2 and TRBJ1-1; D remains ambiguous. The CDR3 is 12 amino acids. Germline assignment: CDR1 SGHTA and CDR2 FQGNSA. Trimming pared 5 bases from V and 5 bases from J, leaving 9 bases between. CDR3 nucleotides: TGTGCCAGCAGCCCACGAGATACTGAAGCTTTCTTT. Protein sequence: CASSPRDTEAFF. Filled out from reference TRBV7-2 and TRBJ1-1, the complete variable domain reads GAGVSQSPSNKVTEKGKDVELRCDPISGHTALYWYRQSLGQGLEFLIYFQGNSAPDKSGLPSDRFSAERTGGSVSTLTIQRTQQEDSAVYLCASSPRDTEAFFGQGTRLTVV.

This chain connects TRBV5-1 to TRBJ1-1, with 10 bases identical to TRBD1. V lost 1 base and J lost 11; bases outside the gene matches: 11. The germline V gene encodes CDR1 SGHRS and CDR2 YFSETQ. This CDR3 is built from 15 residues. The CDR3 protein is CASSLRDRGRARAFF. The CDR3 nucleotides are TGCGCCAGCAGCTTGAGGGACAGGGGCCGCGCGCGGGCTTTCTTT.